This T cell receptor beta chain was documented in a study of blood T cell repertoires in COVID-19. Generated by immunoSEQ multiplex PCR, the TCRdb table keeps only in-frame clones and is missing some. The data hold 150,000 or so clones, with around 83% observed a single time. The clonotype was recovered from a man in his fifties who had recovered from COVID-19. The sample comprised PBMCs or T cells enriched from blood (not recorded which).

The CDR3 loop reads CASSYPEGTGNTIYF. The CDR3 DNA reads TGTGCCAGCAGTTACCCTGAGGGTACTGGAAACACCATATATTTT. This chain connects TRBV6-2 or TRBV6-3 to TRBJ1-3; D ambiguous. Trimming removed 2 bases from V and 2 bases from J, with 10 bases in between. CDR3 length: 15 residues. CDR1 and CDR2 (germline): MNHEY, SVGEGT.